This T cell receptor beta chain was recorded in a study of T cell repertoires in ileal Crohn's disease. Study information: At surgery, about 34% of patients smoked, with median disease duration roughly 7.7 years. Study observations and caveats: Within the first postoperative year, endoscopy came at median around seven months. Clonal expansions were more frequent in active smokers than non-smokers at surgery.

Repertoires were generated with immunoSEQ multiplex PCR, while TCRdb's copy carries only in-frame clones and drops some. The sample holds tens of thousands of clones, 85% to 90% seen once. The CDR3 has 16 residues. Germline assignment: CDR1 LNHDA and CDR2 SQIVND (reference sequence). The V end was cut by 6 bases, the J end by 0 bases, with 15 bases between. Documented time point: neoterminal ileum biopsy at postoperative endoscopy, about 6 months after surgery. Adults with ileal or ileocolonic Crohn's disease and an indication for resection were eligible. With regard to this clone: The antigen remains unidentified.

V gene TRBV19 combines with J gene TRBJ1-5; a weak D match, TRBD1 (6 bases). The sequencing sample was made of ileal tissue. This sequence was found in an adult with Crohn's disease. The CDR3 DNA sequence: TGTGCCAGTAGCGGGGGGGGCGTATATAGCAATCAGCCCCAGCATTTT. This encodes CASSGGGVYSNQPQHF.